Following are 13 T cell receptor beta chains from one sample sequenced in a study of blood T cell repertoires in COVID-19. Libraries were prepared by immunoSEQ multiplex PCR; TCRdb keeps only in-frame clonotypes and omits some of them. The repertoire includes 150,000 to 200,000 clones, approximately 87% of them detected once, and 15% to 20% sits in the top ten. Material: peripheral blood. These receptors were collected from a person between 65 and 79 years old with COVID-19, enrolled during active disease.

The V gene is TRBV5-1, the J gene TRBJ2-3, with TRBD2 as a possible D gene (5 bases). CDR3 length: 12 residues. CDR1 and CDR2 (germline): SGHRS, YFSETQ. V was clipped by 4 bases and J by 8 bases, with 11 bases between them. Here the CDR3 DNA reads TGCGCCAGCAGCAAGACTACTTTTACGCAGTATTTT. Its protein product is CASSKTTFTQYF.

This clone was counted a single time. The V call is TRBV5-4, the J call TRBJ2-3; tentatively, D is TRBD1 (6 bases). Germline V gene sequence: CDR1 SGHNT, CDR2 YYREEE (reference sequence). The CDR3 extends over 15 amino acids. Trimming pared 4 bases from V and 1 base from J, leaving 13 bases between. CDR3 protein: CASSPTGLRTDTQYF. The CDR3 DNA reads TGTGCCAGCAGCCCAACAGGGTTACGCACAGATACGCAGTATTTT.

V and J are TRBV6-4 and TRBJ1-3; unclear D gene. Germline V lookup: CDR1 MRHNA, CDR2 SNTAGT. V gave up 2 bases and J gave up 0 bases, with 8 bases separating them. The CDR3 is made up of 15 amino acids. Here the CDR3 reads CASSDLGASGNTIYF. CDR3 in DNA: TGTGCCAGCAGTGACCTCGGTGCCTCTGGAAACACCATATATTTT.

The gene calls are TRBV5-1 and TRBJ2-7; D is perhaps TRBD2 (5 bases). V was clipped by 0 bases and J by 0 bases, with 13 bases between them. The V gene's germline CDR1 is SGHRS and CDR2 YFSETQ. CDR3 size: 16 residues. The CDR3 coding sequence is TGCGCCAGCAGCTTGGGAGGGTCCCCCAGCTCCTACGAGCAGTACTTC. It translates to CASSLGGSPSSYEQYF.

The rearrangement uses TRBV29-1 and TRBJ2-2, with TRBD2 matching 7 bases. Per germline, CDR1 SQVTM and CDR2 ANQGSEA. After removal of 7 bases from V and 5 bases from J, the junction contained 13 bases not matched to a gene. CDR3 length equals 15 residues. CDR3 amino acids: CSGRSGVFGTGELFF. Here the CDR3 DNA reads TGCAGCGGGAGGAGCGGGGTTTTCGGGACCGGGGAGCTGTTTTTT.

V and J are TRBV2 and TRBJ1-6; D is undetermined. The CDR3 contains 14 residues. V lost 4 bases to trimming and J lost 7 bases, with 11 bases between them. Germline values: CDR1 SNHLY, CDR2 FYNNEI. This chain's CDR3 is CASSGRGVNSPLHF. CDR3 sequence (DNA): TGTGCCAGCAGTGGACGCGGAGTAAATTCACCCCTCCACTTT.

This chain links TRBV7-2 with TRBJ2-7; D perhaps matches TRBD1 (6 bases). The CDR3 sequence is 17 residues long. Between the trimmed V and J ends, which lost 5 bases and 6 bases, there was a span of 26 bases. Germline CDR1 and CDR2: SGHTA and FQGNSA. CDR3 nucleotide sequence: TGTGCCAGCAGCCCCCAGGGGTCCGCTACTAGATCGAGCGAGCAGTACTTC. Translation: CASSPQGSATRSSEQYF.

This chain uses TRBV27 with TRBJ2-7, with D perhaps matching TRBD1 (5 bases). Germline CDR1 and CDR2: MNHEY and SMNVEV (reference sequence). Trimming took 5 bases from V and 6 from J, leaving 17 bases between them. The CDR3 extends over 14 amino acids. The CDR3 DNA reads TGTGCCAGCAGTGCCCTCGGACAATCAGTCGAGCAGTACTTC. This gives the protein CASSALGQSVEQYF.

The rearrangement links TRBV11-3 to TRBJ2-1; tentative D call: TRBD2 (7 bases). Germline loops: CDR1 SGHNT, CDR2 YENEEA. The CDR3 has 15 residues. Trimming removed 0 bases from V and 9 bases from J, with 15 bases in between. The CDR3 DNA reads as TGTGCCAGCAGCTTAGATATTGCAGGGGAGGGTGAGCAGTTCTTC. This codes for CASSLDIAGEGEQFF.

CDR3 nucleotide sequence: TGCAGCGTAGATGACAGGGCGGGTGGCTACACCTTC. Its translation: CSVDDRAGGYTF. The rearrangement joins TRBV29-1 to TRBJ1-2, with 7 bases identical to TRBD1. Germline V gives CDR1 SQVTM, CDR2 ANQGSEA. The trim removed 6 bases at V and 7 bases at J, leaving 8 bases unmatched. The CDR3 covers 12 residues.

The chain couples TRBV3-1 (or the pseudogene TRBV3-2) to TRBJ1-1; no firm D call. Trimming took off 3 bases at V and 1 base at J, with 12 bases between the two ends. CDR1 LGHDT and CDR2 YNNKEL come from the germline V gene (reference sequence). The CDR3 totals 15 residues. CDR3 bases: TGTGCCAGCAGCCAGGAACAGTATCCGAACACTGAAGCTTTCTTT. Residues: CASSQEQYPNTEAFF.

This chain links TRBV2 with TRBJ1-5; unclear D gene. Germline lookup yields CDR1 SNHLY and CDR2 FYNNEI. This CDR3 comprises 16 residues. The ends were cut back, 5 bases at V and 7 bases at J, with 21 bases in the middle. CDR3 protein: CASSSLAGALGQPQHF. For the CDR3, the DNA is TGTGCCAGCAGTTCCCTCGCAGGCGCGTTAGGACAGCCCCAGCATTTT.

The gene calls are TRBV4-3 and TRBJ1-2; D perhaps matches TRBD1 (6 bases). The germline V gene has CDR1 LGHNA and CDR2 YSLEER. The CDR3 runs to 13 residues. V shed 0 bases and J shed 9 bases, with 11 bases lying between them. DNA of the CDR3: TGCGCCAGCAGCCAAGATAGGGGGGGGAGCTACACCTTC. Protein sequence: CASSQDRGGSYTF.